Here is one TCR beta chain with its context. Its antigen is unknown. This sample was included in a study of T cells after yellow fever vaccination. Study conclusions and caveats: Subsequent to the booster, the majority of primary-vaccination clones reappeared (under 98% CD4, about 90% CD8).

TCRdb re-called the 5' RACE reads through MiXCR, storing one row per CDR3 protein. The sample lists nearly 350,000 distinct CDR3 sequences, approximately 8% occurring once. Germline CDR1 and CDR2: SGDLS and YYNGEE. The CDR3 extends over 15 amino acids. V lost 3 bases and J lost 1; bases outside the gene matches: 3. The sequencing here drew on PBMCs, taken roughly 46 days after the first yellow fever vaccination. The receptor's source is a man in his late teens or twenties who received the YFV17D yellow fever vaccine. The chain couples TRBV9 to TRBJ1-1, with 10 positions matching TRBD1. Written as DNA, the CDR3 is TGTGCCAGCAGCGCTAGGGACAGGGGGAACACTGAAGCTTTCTTT. Residues: CASSARDRGNTEAFF.